Each of the 32 T cell receptor beta chains below was sequenced from the same sample in a study of OX40 agonist ivuxolimab in advanced cancers. Profiled with immunoSEQ multiplex PCR; TCRdb holds only in-frame clones, not every one. The repertoire holds about 80,000 clones, with around nine tenths as singletons. Sequences were derived from CD4+ or CD8+ T cells sorted from blood, sampled in a trial of the OX40 agonist ivuxolimab. All receptors derive from an adult with an advanced solid tumor such as melanoma, head and neck, liver or kidney cancer.

The chain joins TRBV5-6 to TRBJ2-6; D is unclear. The germline V and J ends were trimmed by 5 bases and 0 bases, with 3 bases remaining between them. Per the germline V gene, CDR1 is SGHDT and CDR2 is YYEEEE. CDR3 size: 13 residues. CDR3 DNA: TGTGCCAGCAGAACCTCTGGGGCCAACGTCCTGACTTTC. Protein product: CASRTSGANVLTF.

This chain's CDR3 is CASSRSGKGYNEQFF. The CDR3 DNA follows: TGTGCCAGCAGTCGGTCGGGGAAGGGTTACAATGAGCAGTTCTTC. The chain has TRBV6-5 and TRBJ2-1; D possibly corresponds to TRBD2 (5 bases). The CDR3 consists of 15 residues. Germline CDR1 and CDR2: MNHEY and SVGAGI. V dropped 5 bases and J dropped 4 bases, with 15 bases sitting between them.

This clone showed up just once. The chain has TRBV6-5 and TRBJ1-5; D is undetermined. The CDR3 consists of 13 residues. With 5 bases removed from V and 5 bases from J, the gap between germline ends came to 10 bases. Germline CDR1 MNHEY, CDR2 SVGAGI. The CDR3 region has the DNA TGTGCCAGCAGTGTCGGCAGTCATCAGCCCCAGCATTTT. Amino acids: CASSVGSHQPQHF.

For this clone: Other DNA sequences in this specimen translate into the identical CDR3. The rearrangement links TRBV4-1 to TRBJ1-5, with 7 bases aligning to TRBD1. CDR3 size: 15 residues. Looked up from germline, CDR1 is MGHRA and CDR2 is YSYEKL. The ends lost 1 base at V and 3 bases at J; junction bases unmatched: 3. The CDR3 DNA reads as TGCGCCAGCAGCCAAGGGACAGGATTCAATCAGCCCCAGCATTTT. Translating gives CASSQGTGFNQPQHF.

The chain is built from TRBV14 and TRBJ1-2; a weak D match, TRBD1 (6 bases). Trimming shortened V by 4 bases and J by 4 bases, and 13 bases separated the two germline ends. Germline V gene sequence: CDR1 SGHDN, CDR2 FVKESK. This CDR3 has 14 amino acids. CDR3 loop: CASSLGGSFYGYTF. For the CDR3, the DNA is TGTGCCAGCAGCCTGGGGGGCAGCTTCTATGGCTACACCTTC.

This sequence joins TRBV6-1 and TRBJ1-4; D gene ambiguous. V was pared by 2 bases and J by 4 bases, with 5 bases between. The germline V gene encodes CDR1 MNHNS and CDR2 SASEGT. CDR3 size: 13 residues. CDR3 amino acids: CASSESLNEKLFF. The CDR3 bases are TGTGCCAGCAGTGAAAGCCTTAATGAAAAACTGTTTTTT.

This clone was found a few times. This chain's CDR3 is CAWSQGLAGINEQFF. The CDR3 DNA reads as TGTGCCTGGAGTCAAGGACTAGCGGGTATCAATGAGCAGTTCTTC. The rearrangement joins TRBV30 to TRBJ2-1; TRBD2 matches at 11 bases. This CDR3 spans 15 amino acids. The J segment lost 6 bases and the V segment lost 2 bases, leaving 6 bases of the junction unmatched. In germline, CDR1 is GTSNPN, CDR2 SVGIG (reference sequence). Complete variable domain (other parts from reference TRBV30 and TRBJ2-1): SQTIHQWPATLVQPVGSPLSLECTVEGTSNPNLYWYRQAAGRGLQLLFYSVGIGQISSEVPQNLSASRPQDRQFILSSKKLLLSDSGFYLCAWSQGLAGINEQFFGPGTRLTVL.

V and J are TRBV5-1 and TRBJ2-7, with D hard to call. The CDR3 loop spans 13 amino acids. Trimming took off 2 bases at V and 0 bases at J, with 6 bases between the two ends. CDR1 SGHRS and CDR2 YFSETQ come from the germline V gene. In DNA, the CDR3 is TGCGCCAGCAGCTTACAGAGCTCCTACGAGCAGTACTTC. This gives the protein CASSLQSSYEQYF.

Here the CDR3 reads CASSFASGGNTIYF. For the CDR3, the DNA is TGTGCCAGCAGCTTTGCCTCGGGAGGAAACACCATATATTTT. J is TRBJ1-3 and V is TRBV7-8; D not certain. In germline, CDR1 is SGHVS, CDR2 FQNEAQ. V lost 3 bases and J lost 4, with 10 bases in between. CDR3 length: 14 residues.

This chain links TRBV11-2 with TRBJ2-7; D is uncertain. The ends were cut back, 1 base at V and 3 bases at J, with 7 bases in the middle. The V gene's germline CDR1 is SGHAT and CDR2 FQNNGV. CDR3 length equals 13 residues. As DNA, the CDR3 is TGTGCCAGCAGCTTAGTCCCGGGCTACGAGCAGTACGTC. This encodes CASSLVPGYEQYV.

This chain uses TRBV5-8 with TRBJ2-7; D ambiguous. Germline assignment: CDR1 SGHTS and CDR2 YDEGEE. V dropped 2 bases and J dropped 4 bases, with 7 bases sitting between them. The CDR3 is 12 residues long. The CDR3 sequence is CASSLLGYEQYV. CDR3 nucleotide sequence: TGTGCCAGCAGCTTACTCGGATACGAGCAGTACGTC.

V gene TRBV11-3 combines with J gene TRBJ1-1; D might be TRBD1 (5 bases). CDR3 size: 14 residues. The germline V and J ends were trimmed by 6 bases and 3 bases, with 14 bases remaining between them. The V gene's germline CDR1 is SGHNT and CDR2 YENEEA. CDR3 in DNA: TGTGCCAGCAGTCCCGGAGGGGCAGACACTGAAGCTTTCTTT. Translation: CASSPGGADTEAFF.

The rearrangement uses TRBV30 and TRBJ1-1; 8 bases line up with TRBD1. The CDR3 consists of 14 residues. CDR1 and CDR2 from the germline V gene are GTSNPN and SVGIG (reference sequence). Trimming took 2 bases from V and 6 from J; bases not matched to a gene: 8. The CDR3 sequence: CAWSYGQGNPEAFF. The CDR3 nucleotides are TGTGCCTGGAGTTACGGACAGGGTAACCCTGAAGCTTTCTTT.

This rearrangement joins TRBV11-2 to TRBJ1-4; D ambiguous. The germline V gene has CDR1 SGHAT and CDR2 FQNNGV. V was shortened by 3 bases and J by 2 bases, with 7 bases between the two germline ends. The CDR3 length is 14 residues. The CDR3 region is CASSLGGTNEKLFF. In nucleotides, the CDR3 is TGTGCCAGCAGCTTGGGTGGGACTAATGAAAAACTGTTTTTT.

As concerns this clone: Other DNA sequences from this sample encode an identical CDR3 as well. The DNA of the CDR3 is TGCAGCGTTGGGGGTTCCAATCAGCCCCAGCATTTT. This encodes CSVGGSNQPQHF. The V and J genes are TRBV29-1 and TRBJ1-5; D gene ambiguous. The germline gives CDR1 SQVTM, CDR2 ANQGSEA. The CDR3 has 12 residues. The V and J ends lost 4 bases and 3 bases respectively, with 7 bases between them.

This clone has only one observation. The V and J genes are TRBV5-3 and TRBJ1-3, with D perhaps TRBD1 (5 bases). TRBV5-3 has ORF status, its function being uncertain. The CDR3 covers 15 residues. Deletions cut 4 bases from V and 1 base from J, with 12 bases between. CDR3 loop: CARSPRGGSGNTIYF. CDR3 sequence (DNA): TGTGCCAGAAGCCCCCGGGGCGGGTCTGGAAACACCATATATTTT.

The V and J genes are TRBV6-1 and TRBJ1-3; 8 nucleotides align to TRBD1. Germline CDR1 and CDR2: MNHNS and SASEGT. This CDR3 comprises 15 residues. V trimming: 6 bases; J trimming: 2 bases; junction bases outside the gene matches: 6. The CDR3 DNA reads as TGTGCCAGCAGGACAGGGGCTATAGCTGGAAACACCATATATTTT. It codes for CASRTGAIAGNTIYF.

This clone was seen only once. The chain links TRBV28 to TRBJ1-1; D ambiguous. Germline V lookup: CDR1 MDHEN, CDR2 SYDVKM. The CDR3 covers 11 residues. Deletions cut 3 bases from V and 8 bases from J, with 7 bases between. CDR3 region: CASSLETEAFF. Written as DNA, the CDR3 is TGTGCCAGCAGTTTGGAGACAGAAGCTTTCTTT.

CDR3 nucleotide sequence: TGTGCCAGCAGCCGCCTCGGGACCCAGGGAGGCTACACCTTC. Amino acid sequence: CASSRLGTQGGYTF. This sequence joins TRBV5-5 and TRBJ1-2, with D perhaps matching TRBD1 (5 bases). CDR1 is SGHKS and CDR2 is YYEKEE in the germline V gene (reference sequence). This CDR3 region has 14 residues. V was pared by 4 bases and J by 8 bases, with 18 bases between.

V gene TRBV15 combines with J gene TRBJ2-7; TRBD1 aligns across 8 bases. Trimming removed 2 bases from V and 6 bases from J; junction bases left unmatched: 6. CDR3 length equals 14 residues. The germline V gene encodes CDR1 LNHNV and CDR2 YYDKDF (reference sequence). In nucleotides, the CDR3 is TGTGCCACCAGCAGATCCAACAGGGGGTCCGAGCAGTACGTC. Protein product: CATSRSNRGSEQYV.

The chain couples TRBV27 to TRBJ1-1, with D possibly matching TRBD1 (5 bases). V was clipped by 6 bases and J by 3 bases, with 11 bases between them. The length of the CDR3 is 13 residues. Germline values: CDR1 MNHEY, CDR2 SMNVEV (reference sequence). CDR3 loop: CASSGREDTEAFF. CDR3 in DNA: TGTGCCAGCAGCGGCAGGGAGGACACTGAAGCTTTCTTT.

The V gene is TRBV4-1, the J gene TRBJ2-3; 8 bases agree with TRBD2. This CDR3 has 17 residues. With V trimmed by 1 base and J by 6 bases, 12 bases remained unmatched. Germline V gene lookup returns CDR1 MGHRA and CDR2 YSYEKL. The CDR3, as DNA: TGCGCCAGCAGCCAAGGCCTGATAACTAGCGGTTTGGATACGCAGTATTTT. Amino acid sequence: CASSQGLITSGLDTQYF.

V gene TRBV7-9 combines with J gene TRBJ2-1; D might be TRBD1 or TRBD2, each matching 5 bases. This CDR3 contains 16 residues. Trimming removed 1 base from V and 4 bases from J, with 14 bases in between. From germline, CDR1 is SEHNR and CDR2 FQNEAQ (reference sequence). The CDR3 DNA reads as TGTGCCAGCAGCTTAGTTGTTGGGGGAGAATACAATGAGCAGTTCTTC. Its translation is CASSLVVGGEYNEQFF.

The genes are TRBV6-6 and TRBJ2-3; 7 bases fit TRBD1. V shed 8 bases and J 1 base; nucleotides not matched to a gene: 3. The CDR3 has 13 amino acids. Germline V gene sequence: CDR1 MNHNY, CDR2 SVGAGI (reference sequence). CDR3 sequence reads: CASLQGGTDTQYF. The CDR3 DNA reads as TGTGCCAGCTTGCAGGGGGGCACAGATACGCAGTATTTT.

This clone was picked up one time. This sequence joins TRBV21-1 and TRBJ2-7. TRBV21-1 is a known pseudogene. CDR3 length equals 19 residues. In nucleotides, the CDR3 is TGTGCCAGCAGCAAACCCGGGGGACTTCCACAGGGTACTACCTACGAGCAGTACGTC. Its protein product is CASSKPGGLPQGTTYEQYV.

The J gene is TRBJ2-2, the V gene TRBV7-6; D is unclear. V was pared by 11 bases and J by 5 bases, with 21 bases between. The CDR3 has 15 amino acids. Germline V gene data show CDR1 as SGHVS and CDR2 as FNYEAQ. The CDR3 loop is CALTGGRVGTGELFF. CDR3 nucleotides: TGTGCCTTGACGGGCGGCAGAGTGGGTACCGGGGAGCTGTTTTTT.

The genes are TRBV5-1 and TRBJ2-1, with TRBD1 matching 7 bases. With 4 bases clipped from V and 8 bases from J, the junction kept 9 bases outside the gene matches. The germline gives CDR1 SGHRS, CDR2 YFSETQ. The CDR3 is made up of 14 amino acids. The CDR3 loop reads CASSGTARADEQFF. DNA for the CDR3: TGCGCCAGCAGCGGGACAGCCCGGGCGGATGAGCAGTTCTTC.

V is TRBV5-6 and J is TRBJ1-5, with TRBD1 matching 8 bases. The CDR3 runs 15 residues. V was clipped by 1 base and J by 4 bases; unmatched bases: 4. CDR1 and CDR2 (germline): SGHDT, YYEEEE. The CDR3 DNA follows: TGTGCCAGCAGCTTGAGGACAGGGATGAATCAGCCCCAGCATTTT. Translating gives CASSLRTGMNQPQHF.

The rearrangement links TRBV18 to TRBJ2-7; 7 bases fit TRBD1. V lost 2 bases and J lost 3; bases outside the gene matches: 1. This CDR3 region has 13 residues. The germline V gene encodes CDR1 KGHSH and CDR2 LQKENI. CDR3 protein: CASSPAGGYEQYV. The CDR3 DNA reads TGTGCCAGCTCACCAGCAGGGGGCTACGAGCAGTACGTC.

The J gene is TRBJ2-3, the V gene TRBV5-5; TRBD2 aligns across 11 bases. V shed 7 bases, J shed 0 bases, and the junction held 10 bases outside the gene matches. From germline, CDR1 is SGHKS and CDR2 YYEKEE (reference sequence). CDR3 size: 17 residues. The CDR3 spells CASGASGLAGSTDTQYF. CDR3 bases: TGTGCCAGCGGCGCCTCTGGACTAGCGGGTAGCACAGATACGCAGTATTTT.

The chain links TRBV5-4 to TRBJ2-1, with D unresolved. Germline CDR1 reads SGHNT; CDR2 reads YYREEE (reference sequence). The V end was cut by 4 bases, the J end by 0 bases, with 11 bases between. The CDR3 is 15 residues long. CDR3 sequence reads: CASSPLKSSYNEQFF. The CDR3 nucleotides read TGTGCCAGCAGCCCATTAAAAAGCTCCTACAATGAGCAGTTCTTC.

The chain combines TRBV7-2 with TRBJ1-4, with unresolved D. CDR1 and CDR2 from the germline V gene are SGHTA and FQGNSA. The V and J ends lost 6 bases and 4 bases respectively, with 12 bases between them. The CDR3 consists of 14 residues. The CDR3 region is CASSYGRHNEKLFF. The CDR3 DNA is TGTGCCAGCAGTTACGGACGGCATAATGAAAAACTGTTTTTT.